The 10 T cell receptor beta chains below all came from one sample that was sequenced in a study of long-term antiretroviral therapy in people with HIV. At survey level, the immunoSEQ assay was run in its v3.0 version. Produced via immunoSEQ multiplex PCR; TCRdb's table is partial and in-frame only. This repertoire shows around 13,000 clones, roughly 88% found once; its top ten account for around 7.2%. This specimen consisted of unsorted PBMCs, obtained 0.4 years after starting antiretroviral therapy. Receptors were obtained from a man aged 30 to 45 with HIV.

The CDR3 region has the DNA TGTGCCAGCAGTGTCAGGACAGGTTATGGCTACACCTTC. As protein: CASSVRTGYGYTF. The chain has TRBV2 and TRBJ1-2; 7 nucleotides match TRBD1. Per the germline V gene, CDR1 is SNHLY and CDR2 is FYNNEI. The ends lost 4 bases at V and 5 bases at J; junction bases unmatched: 4. This CDR3 is built from 13 residues.

This chain uses TRBV11-3 with TRBJ2-7; D uncertain. There are 12 residues in the CDR3. The germline gives CDR1 SGHNT, CDR2 YENEEA. V was clipped by 4 bases and J by 7 bases, with 11 bases between them. The CDR3 protein is CASSSSSGEQYF. DNA for the CDR3: TGTGCCAGCAGCTCCTCCTCCGGTGAGCAGTACTTC.

The genes are TRBV5-1 and TRBJ2-5; D may be TRBD1 or TRBD2 (5 bases each). CDR1 and CDR2 from the germline V gene are SGHRS and YFSETQ. V was pared by 3 bases and J by 3 bases, with 12 bases between. The CDR3 has 14 residues. CDR3 sequence reads: CASSYRDGKETQYF. DNA for the CDR3: TGCGCCAGCAGCTACCGGGACGGAAAAGAGACCCAGTACTTC.

The chain recombines TRBV7-2 with TRBJ2-3; possible D gene TRBD1, 6 bases. This CDR3 is built from 14 residues. V lost 5 bases and J 1 base, leaving 10 bases between the germline ends. CDR1 and CDR2 from the germline V gene are SGHTA and FQGNSA. The CDR3 is CASSLGQRTDTQYF. The CDR3 nucleotides are TGTGCCAGCAGCCTCGGACAGCGCACAGATACGCAGTATTTT.

J is TRBJ2-7 and V is TRBV28; D possibly corresponds to TRBD1 (5 bases). Trimming pared 3 bases from V and 0 bases from J, leaving 15 bases between. The germline V gene encodes CDR1 MDHEN and CDR2 SYDVKM. This CDR3 region has 16 residues. The CDR3 reads CASSFWLGAISYEQYF. Here the CDR3 DNA reads TGTGCCAGCAGTTTCTGGCTAGGGGCTATCTCCTACGAGCAGTACTTC.

The chain has TRBV14 and TRBJ2-7; no reliable D call. The CDR3 totals 16 residues. Germline assignment: CDR1 SGHDN and CDR2 FVKESK. With 5 bases removed from V and 0 bases from J, the gap between germline ends came to 17 bases. The CDR3 region has the DNA TGTGCCAGCAGCTCAAGTAATCGCTCTCCCTCCTACGAGCAGTACTTC. Translation gives CASSSSNRSPSYEQYF.

The chain has TRBV4-3 and TRBJ1-1; D gene uncertain. V gave up 0 bases and J gave up 0 bases, with 2 bases separating them. The CDR3 runs 13 residues. Germline CDR1 reads LGHNA; CDR2 reads YSLEER. The CDR3 protein is CASSQDLNTEAFF. CDR3 DNA sequence: TGCGCCAGCAGCCAAGACCTGAACACTGAAGCTTTCTTT.

This clone has just one count. CDR3 DNA sequence: TGTGCCAGCAGCGGACTAGCGGGGAAGAATGAGCAGTTCTTC. The encoded protein is CASSGLAGKNEQFF. The rearrangement joins TRBV6-5 to TRBJ2-1; 12 positions agree with TRBD2. Unmatched junction bases numbered 4, after V lost 6 bases and J lost 7 bases. CDR3 size: 14 residues. Germline CDR1 reads MNHEY; CDR2 reads SVGAGI.

This chain connects TRBV14 to TRBJ2-2, with D perhaps TRBD1 (5 bases). CDR3 length: 15 residues. The ends were cut back, 4 bases at V and 3 bases at J, with 12 bases in the middle. Germline V gene sequence: CDR1 SGHDN, CDR2 FVKESK. CDR3 protein: CASSRFRGHTGELFF. The CDR3 nucleotides are TGTGCCAGCAGCCGCTTTAGGGGCCACACCGGGGAGCTGTTTTTT.

The V and J genes are TRBV18 and TRBJ1-4; 9 nucleotides agree with TRBD1. This CDR3 region has 14 residues. CDR1 is KGHSH, CDR2 LQKENI, per germline. The V gene end was trimmed by 6 bases and the J gene end by 5 bases; junction bases not matched to a gene: 4. The CDR3 reads CASSPGTGNEKLFF. The CDR3 bases are TGTGCCAGCTCCCCCGGGACAGGGAATGAAAAACTGTTTTTT.